These T cell receptor beta chains were read from a single sample in a study of cytomegalovirus exposure and HLA in healthy donors. Some clones are missing from TCRdb's copy, which holds only in-frame ones; the method was immunoSEQ multiplex PCR. The sample lists about 98,000 clones, 60% to 85% seen once, with over 15% in the top ten. The sequenced sample consisted of PBMCs. The receptors derive from a man in his sixties in good health and CMV-seropositive. Both conserved end residues are part of each CDR3. The D gene is left open where the match is weak. Size is omitted from some rows. Given values are once, few, many or a class for expanded clones.

TRBJ1-6,TRBV9,NA,NA,TGTGCCAGCAGCGTTCTGGGACAAGTAAATTCACCCCTCCACTTT,CASSVLGQVNSPLHF
TRBJ2-5,TRBV7-9,NA,once,TGTGCCAGCAGCTTAGCCTCCCCCCCGGGAGAGACCCAGTACTTC,CASSLASPPGETQYF
TRBJ1-1,TRBV4-2,TRBD1,NA,TGTGCCAGCAGCCCAGGACAGGGCACTGAAGCTTTCTTT,CASSPGQGTEAFF
TRBJ2-7,TRBV9,TRBD1,NA,TGTGCCAGCAGCGTAGATCCGGGACAGCCCTACGAGCAGTACTTC,CASSVDPGQPYEQYF
TRBJ2-5,TRBV12-1,NA,NA,TGTGCCAGCAGCCAAATCCCGGGACAGTGGAAAGAAGAGACCCAGTACTTC,CASSQIPGQWKEETQYF
TRBJ2-3,TRBV5-1,NA,once,TGCGCCAGCAGCTTGGTGGCGCGGGAAGGGCGTGGCACAGATACGCAGTATTTT,CASSLVAREGRGTDTQYF
TRBJ1-2,TRBV5-6,NA,NA,TGTGCCAGCAGCTTGGATAGTGGAGAAGGATTGGGCTACACCTTC,CASSLDSGEGLGYTF
TRBJ2-7,TRBV29-1,TRBD1,NA,TGCAGCGTTGGGACAGGGAAGACCTACGAGCAGTACTTC,CSVGTGKTYEQYF
TRBJ2-2,TRBV7-9,TRBD1,NA,TGTGCCAGCAGCGGGGACAGGGCAGCCGGGGAGCTGTTTTTT,CASSGDRAAGELFF
TRBJ2-3,TRBV7-9,TRBD2,NA,TGTGCCAGCAGTGTTAGCGGGGGTGCGACAGATACGCAGTATTTT,CASSVSGGATDTQYF
TRBJ2-7,TRBV29-1,TRBD1,NA,TGCAGCGCTTGGGACAGGGCCTCCTACGAGCAGTACTTC,CSAWDRASYEQYF
TRBJ2-1,TRBV5-4,NA,NA,TGTGCCAGCAGCCTCACGGGTGAGCAGTTCTTC,CASSLTGEQFF
TRBJ2-2,TRBV5-1,TRBD2,once,TGCGCCAGCAGCTTGGGGTCCTGGAGCGGGGGGATCGACCCGACCGCCGGGGAGCTGTTTTTT,CASSLGSWSGGIDPTAGELFF
TRBJ1-5,TRBV4-1,TRBD1,NA,TGCGCCAGCAGCCAGCCGAGACAGGGGATCAATCAGCCCCAGCATTTT,CASSQPRQGINQPQHF
TRBJ1-2,TRBV30,TRBD1,NA,TGTGCCTGGCGGATTTTCCAGGGGGCGCCGGACTATGGCTACACCTTC,CAWRIFQGAPDYGYTF